Below are 6 T cell receptor beta chains sequenced from a single sample in a study of metastatic and nonmetastatic thyroid tumors. Treatment of any kind had been given to no patient before thyroid surgery. TCRdb recomputed clones from the PCR reads via MiXCR. The top ten hold 20% to 25% of the sample, which has 15,000 to 20,000 clones, over 25% seen once. Input material: adjacent normal tissue. All receptors derive from a female donor with papillary thyroid cancer or a benign thyroid nodule (not recorded which). Some clones in this sample may be carry-over from other donors' samples.

This chain links TRBV6-1 with TRBJ1-2; a weak D match, TRBD1 (5 bases). The germline gives CDR1 MNHNS, CDR2 SASEGT. V lost 7 bases to trimming and J lost 0 bases, with 15 bases between them. The CDR3 contains 15 residues. For the CDR3, the DNA is TGTGCCAGCACGGCTCACGGGGCATCTAACTATGGCTACACCTTC. The encoded protein is CASTAHGASNYGYTF.

The genes are TRBV2 and TRBJ1-1; 8 nucleotides align to TRBD1. After removal of 10 bases from V and 2 bases from J, the junction contained 6 bases not matched to a gene. Germline CDR1 and CDR2: SNHLY and FYNNEI. The CDR3 is made up of 13 amino acids. This chain's CDR3 is CATQTGVNTEAFF. The CDR3 DNA reads TGTGCCACCCAGACAGGGGTAAACACTGAAGCTTTCTTT.

The chain joins TRBV7-9 to TRBJ2-7, with 7 bases matching TRBD1. V was clipped by 5 bases and J by 2 bases; unmatched bases: 9. Germline-derived CDR1 and CDR2 are SEHNR and FQNEAQ (reference sequence). The length of the CDR3 is 15 residues. CDR3 nucleotides: TGTGCCAGCAGCCCAAAGGGGGCACCCCCCTACGAGCAGTACTTC. Translating gives CASSPKGAPPYEQYF.

The chain is built from TRBV6-5 and TRBJ1-5; D is uncertain. The CDR3 is 14 amino acids. Germline V gene data show CDR1 as MNHEY and CDR2 as SVGAGI. Trimming shortened V by 0 bases and J by 1 base, and 4 bases separated the two germline ends. The CDR3 nucleotides read TGTGCCAGCAGTTACTCTTTCAGCAATCAGCCCCAGCATTTT. This codes for CASSYSFSNQPQHF.

This clone is medium-sized within its sample. The gene calls are TRBV6-1 and TRBJ2-7, with TRBD1 as a possible D gene (6 bases). The germline V gene encodes CDR1 MNHNS and CDR2 SASEGT. This CDR3 has 14 residues. Trimming left V 6 bases short and J 0 bases short, with 12 bases between. CDR3 in amino acids: CASRRQVLSYEQYF. Written as DNA, the CDR3 is TGTGCCAGCAGGAGACAGGTCCTCTCCTACGAGCAGTACTTC.

In its sample, this clone is medium-sized. Other DNA sequences from this sample encode an identical CDR3 as well. The gene calls are TRBV28 and TRBJ2-2; 11 bases line up with TRBD1. The J segment lost 4 bases and the V segment lost 5 bases, leaving 9 bases of the junction unmatched. The CDR3 is 17 residues long. Germline V gives CDR1 MDHEN, CDR2 SYDVKM. The CDR3, as DNA: TGTGCCAGCAGTATTTCGATAGGGACAGGGGGCACCGGGGAGCTGTTTTTT. Translation: CASSISIGTGGTGELFF.